This T cell receptor beta chain stems from a study of shared clonotypes between healthy human individuals (dated by TCRdb to about 2020). Regarding the study in general: A couple of women and three men aged 18 to 49 years were included in the cohort. For each donor, CD4 naive and CD4 memory were each run on three plates, CD8 naive on two plates, and CD8 memory on one plate. The study deeply sequenced blood TCR repertoires of about 5 healthy adults to estimate repertoire size and the extent of clonotype sharing between individuals. To increase sequencing depth and limit assay-specific biases, TCR repertoire library preparation and sequencing were carried out by different laboratories using diverse techniques. Leukapheresis yielded between about 0.8 and 8.9 billion PBMCs per donor. Study-level results and caveats: The small number of donors limited the genetic and exposure-history diversity represented. Naive subsets generally had larger estimated clonotype richness than memory subsets did. Roughly 5.2% of naive CD4, more than 3% of naive CD8, around 2.3% of memory CD4, and 0.4% of memory CD8 clonotypes were shared across a few donors. Rarefaction of sorted-subset datasets indicated incomplete sequencing despite the large sequencing depth. Higher generation probabilities were observed for clonotypes shared by all four sorted-subset donors than for non-shared clonotypes. Pairwise subsampling led to the expectation that sequencing depth would affect the degree of clonotype sharing among donors. Sampling was restricted to blood, and TCR repertoires in tissue are likely to differ from TCR repertoires in blood.

The CDR3 spans 16 residues, from the cysteine through the phenylalanine. Only the CDR3 part of the read is kept: 48 bases, read in frame from the first base. Trimming takes 1 base from V and 1 base from J, and the germline ends sit 12 bases apart. Reading the germline V gene gives CDR1 KGHSH and CDR2 LQKENI. TCR CDR3 regions were amplified from genomic DNA by multiplex PCR using the deep immunoSEQ assay. Extracted genomic DNA from each cell subset was spread evenly across all wells of several immunoSEQ 96-well plates, with each plate serving as a replicate. For sorted subsets, roughly 200 ng of genomic DNA, equivalent to roughly 33,000 T cell genomes, went into each replicate PCR. Purified libraries were measured with a Qubit 3.0 fluorometer, size-checked on a Bioanalyzer 2100, and measured again with the KAPA Library Quantification kit. Every immunoSEQ 96-well plate was sequenced on a dedicated single-read 150-cycle Illumina NextSeq 550 flow cell. Per the authors' processing: The immunoSEQ output contained only junctional sequences without quality scores, so filtering could not match that applied to full-length reads. To assign V/J genes and CDR3, sequences were annotated using PyIR, a Python wrapper for IgBLAST v1.9, with IMGT germline references. Reads were removed for weak V/J assignments (E-value above 1e-6), missing CDR3, stop codons, out-of-frame junctions, or ambiguous translated residues. V3J clonotypes were defined as sequences sharing an identical inferred V gene, J gene, and CDR3 amino acid sequence. The percentage overlap between two repertoires was calculated by dividing the number of shared unique clonotypes by the size of the smaller repertoire. Three approaches were used to assess repertoire richness: RTK rarefaction, the Chao1 estimator, and Recon v2.1 estimates of unobserved clonotypes. For all TCRbeta clonotypes obtained by the gDNA method from a few donors, generation probabilities were computed with OLGA. The table comes from immuneACCESS by way of TCRdb, which keeps in-frame sequences with V and J called. Part of the clones is missing from these tables; in studies checked, under half for an unresolved V gene and the rest for unknown reasons. The D gene and trimming were derived from the DNA, and the V and J assignments and clone size from that table. The sample table contains around 700,000 clones; only one count was recorded for 72% of them. About 2% of the sample is taken by the ten largest.

This clone showed up just once. What this receptor recognizes is not known. No much larger clonotype is one base removed from it; base qualities were not supplied. Donors were healthy HIV-negative adults with no recently reported acute infections or vaccinations. Every donor was a Caucasian adult residing in Nashville, Tennessee, USA. CD4+ T cells were enriched by magnetic negative selection, after which naive cells were positively selected on CD45RA and the negative fraction was taken as the memory subset. Blood was obtained by leukapheresis, after which PBMCs were separated by Ficoll-Histopaque density gradient centrifugation and cryopreserved in liquid nitrogen vapor phase. Analytical flow cytometry was used to check the purity and quantity of each magnetically sorted T cell population. Genomic DNA was isolated from every sorted fraction and measured by UV absorbance on a Nanodrop 2000c.

The receptor was isolated from a woman in her thirties in good health. The chain was built from TRBV18 and TRBJ2-3, with the D gene uncertain. Sequenced: memory CD4+ T cells sorted from blood. The cell subset or site tag for this specimen amounts to: CD45RA-negative fraction. The CDR3 protein is CASSPRRTSGTDTQYF. The bases read TGTGCCAGCTCACCACGACGCACTTCGGGCACAGATACGCAGTATTTT.